Listed below are T cell receptor beta chains from one sample, sequenced in a study of cytomegalovirus exposure and HLA in healthy donors. The repertoire was sequenced with immunoSEQ multiplex PCR; TCRdb's copy has only in-frame clones and lacks some. The sample has more than 95,000 clones, less than 85% seen once. What was sequenced was PBMCs. The source is a man younger than 45 in good health and CMV-seropositive. Each CDR3 is given with its conserved first and last residue. Each record gives: V gene, J gene, CDR3 protein.

V gene: TRBV6-5; J gene: TRBJ2-5; CDR3 protein: CASSDRGGETQYF
V gene: TRBV7-3; J gene: TRBJ2-6; CDR3 protein: CASSPSGAWGANVLTF
V gene: TRBV10-3; J gene: TRBJ2-1; CDR3 protein: CATDPGNNEQFF
V gene: TRBV19; J gene: TRBJ2-1; CDR3 protein: CASSYLAGGRANEQFF
V gene: TRBV6-5; J gene: TRBJ1-2; CDR3 protein: CASSSPDRANYGYTF
V gene: TRBV5-6; J gene: TRBJ1-1; CDR3 protein: CASSFSWQGTEAFF
V gene: TRBV7-9; J gene: TRBJ2-1; CDR3 protein: CASSFGVFEQFF
V gene: TRBV5-6; J gene: TRBJ2-2; CDR3 protein: CASSFGGAVTGELFF
V gene: TRBV9; J gene: TRBJ2-5; CDR3 protein: CASSSRGRGETQYF
V gene: TRBV28; J gene: TRBJ1-3; CDR3 protein: CASSLQGNTIYF
V gene: TRBV6-1; J gene: TRBJ1-5; CDR3 protein: CASGRTGDQPQHF
V gene: TRBV7-3; J gene: TRBJ2-1; CDR3 protein: CASSLSGGPLHNEQFF
V gene: TRBV7-3; J gene: TRBJ2-2; CDR3 protein: CASSLLGQLGQGSTGELFF
V gene: TRBV6-1; J gene: TRBJ1-2; CDR3 protein: CASRPDRASNYGYTF
V gene: TRBV7-8; J gene: TRBJ2-5; CDR3 protein: CASSLAPRQGFDSETQYF
V gene: TRBV7-2; J gene: TRBJ2-7; CDR3 protein: CASSNRAPYEQYF
V gene: TRBV30; J gene: TRBJ1-1; CDR3 protein: CAWSLGHENTEAFF
V gene: TRBV6-1; J gene: TRBJ1-4; CDR3 protein: CASSGDRTTNEKLFF
V gene: TRBV5-1; J gene: TRBJ2-5; CDR3 protein: CASSYTGGEETQYF
V gene: TRBV5-6; J gene: TRBJ2-5; CDR3 protein: CASSSIIKSTGQETQYF
V gene: TRBV30; J gene: TRBJ2-4; CDR3 protein: CAWSVGDRADSQYF
V gene: TRBV20-1; J gene: TRBJ1-2; CDR3 protein: CSAGPYYGYTF
V gene: TRBV18; J gene: TRBJ2-2; CDR3 protein: CASSPQQNTGELFF